This entry lists 8 T cell receptor beta chains sequenced from one sample in a study of T cell repertoires in cytomegalovirus infection. MiXCR, run by TCRdb on the reads, gives a single entry per CDR3 protein. The table lists about 700,000 distinct CDR3 sequences, roughly 36% of them singletons. No antigen is known for these receptors. This specimen consisted of cultured PBMCs, obtained from culture after CMV antigen stimulation. These receptors came from a human donor in good health (CMV status not recorded). Some clones in this sample may be carry-over from other donors' samples.

This clonotype showed up just a few times. The V and J genes are TRBV6-2 or TRBV6-3 and TRBJ2-6; 11 nucleotides align to TRBD1. V lost 3 bases and J lost 2; bases outside the gene matches: 6. Germline lookup yields CDR1 MNHEY and CDR2 SVGEGT. The CDR3 is 18 residues long. The CDR3 spells CASSYQGQGVAGANVLTF. DNA for the CDR3: TGTGCCAGCAGTTATCAGGGACAGGGGGTTGCTGGGGCCAACGTCCTGACTTTC.

The sample holds a few counts of this clonotype. In DNA, the CDR3 is TGTGCCAGCAGCCGTGCAGGTCGCAATCAGCCCCAGCATTTT. It translates to CASSRAGRNQPQHF. This chain joins TRBV12-3 or TRBV12-4 and TRBJ1-5; D is uncertain. The V end lost 6 bases, the J end lost 2 bases, and 11 bases lay between the germline ends. CDR3 size: 14 residues.

The chain uses TRBV12-3 or TRBV12-4 and TRBJ2-7; D is uncertain. With 3 bases removed from V and 7 bases from J, the gap between germline ends came to 13 bases. The CDR3 extends over 13 amino acids. The CDR3 DNA reads TGTGCCAGCAGTTTCAGTAGGGCTGGTGAGCAGTACTTC. It is translated as CASSFSRAGEQYF.

This clonotype was seen ten or more times. The gene calls are TRBV7-2 and TRBJ2-7; D is ambiguous. V lost 2 bases and J lost 1, with 9 bases in between. The CDR3 length is 14 residues. The germline V gene encodes CDR1 SGHTA and CDR2 FQGNSA. For the CDR3, the DNA is TGTGCCAGCAGCTTAAATTCTGTGTCCTACGAGCAGTACTTC. Amino acids: CASSLNSVSYEQYF.

This chain joins TRBV7-9 and TRBJ2-7, with 14 bases fitting TRBD2. Germline assignment: CDR1 SEHNR and CDR2 FQNEAQ (reference sequence). This CDR3 contains 16 residues. V lost 5 bases, J lost 1 base, and 4 bases stayed unmatched. CDR3: CASSQTSGRASYEQYF. The CDR3 DNA reads as TGTGCCAGCAGCCAGACTAGCGGGAGGGCATCCTACGAGCAGTACTTC.

V gene TRBV6-1 combines with J gene TRBJ1-5; D gene ambiguous. Trimming removed 11 bases at V and 5 bases at J, with 13 bases between. This CDR3 region has 12 residues. CDR1 and CDR2 from the germline V gene are MNHNS and SASEGT. The CDR3 sequence: CAASYWDQPQHF. The CDR3 nucleotides read TGTGCCGCATCTTACTGGGATCAGCCCCAGCATTTT.

This clonotype has ten or more counts. The rearrangement uses TRBV7-8 and TRBJ1-1; TRBD1 is a possible D gene (6 bases). The CDR3 is 15 amino acids. The germline V gene has CDR1 SGHVS and CDR2 FQNEAQ. The germline V and J ends were trimmed by 2 bases and 1 base, with 11 bases remaining between them. Written as DNA, the CDR3 is TGTGCCAGCAGCTTATTAACAGGGAAGAACACTGAAGCTTTCTTT. It specifies CASSLLTGKNTEAFF.

Details on this clonotype: This could be a read error, since a much larger clone is one nucleotide away. The rearrangement joins TRBV7-2 to TRBJ1-1; D gene ambiguous. This CDR3 is 16 amino acids long. Germline-derived CDR1 and CDR2 are SGHTA and FQGNSA. Deletions cut 1 base from V and 4 bases from J, with 16 bases between. The CDR3 DNA sequence: TGTGCCAGCAGCTTAGGGTGGGCGGGGTTGGGCACTGAAGCTTTCTTT. Residues: CASSLGWAGLGTEAFF.